A single sample is the source of the 4 T cell receptor beta chains below, sequenced in a study of cytomegalovirus exposure and HLA in healthy donors. PCR involved 60 Vbeta and 13 Jbeta primers. Here immunoSEQ multiplex PCR was the method, and the copy in TCRdb shows in-frame clones only, minus some. The table includes some 110,000 clones, roughly 13% detected once. Material: PBMCs. Receptors were obtained from a man aged 35 to 55 in good health and CMV-seropositive.

This chain joins TRBV5-1 and TRBJ2-5, with D perhaps TRBD1 (6 bases). Trimming took off 5 bases at V and 2 bases at J, with 13 bases between the two ends. Germline V CDR1 and CDR2: SGHRS, YFSETQ. The CDR3 runs 14 residues. The CDR3, as DNA: TGCGCCAGCAGGACAGGAGAGATACAAGAGACCCAGTACTTC. This encodes CASRTGEIQETQYF.

This clone was seen only a few times. The missing conserved phenylalanine or tryptophan at the end of this CDR3 makes a read error likely. Distinct nucleotide sequences in the sample also encode this CDR3. The rearrangement links TRBV6-5 to TRBJ1-1, with D possibly TRBD1 on 6 matching bases. Germline V gene sequence: CDR1 MNHEY, CDR2 SVGAGI. The CDR3 sequence is 16 residues long. The CDR3 here is CDSSYGPSGGLGEAFL. Here the CDR3 DNA reads TGTGACAGCAGTTACGGTCCCAGCGGGGGGCTCGGGGAAGCTTTCTTG.

This clone was found a few times. The chain joins TRBV18 to TRBJ2-1; 11 bases agree with TRBD1. CDR3 length: 16 residues. The J segment lost 5 bases and the V segment lost 4 bases, leaving 7 bases of the junction unmatched. The germline V gene has CDR1 KGHSH and CDR2 LQKENI. In DNA, the CDR3 is TGTGCCAGCTCACGTACCGGGACAGGGGGAAACAATGAGCAGTTCTTC. This codes for CASSRTGTGGNNEQFF.

This sequence joins TRBV5-1 and TRBJ1-6, with 12 bases identical to TRBD1. The J segment lost 7 bases and the V segment lost 1 base, leaving 12 bases of the junction unmatched. Germline V gene data show CDR1 as SGHRS and CDR2 as YFSETQ. The CDR3 totals 19 residues. The DNA of the CDR3 is TGCGCCAGCAGCTTGAAGGGACAGGGGGCCAACAGGGCCAATTCACCCCTCCACTTT. Translation: CASSLKGQGANRANSPLHF. Variable domain in full (rest from reference TRBV5-1 and TRBJ1-6): KAGVTQTPRYLIKTRGQQVTLSCSPISGHRSVSWYQQTPGQGLQFLFEYFSETQRNKGNFPGRFSGRQFSNSRSEMNVSTLELGDSALYLCASSLKGQGANRANSPLHFGNGTRLTVT.